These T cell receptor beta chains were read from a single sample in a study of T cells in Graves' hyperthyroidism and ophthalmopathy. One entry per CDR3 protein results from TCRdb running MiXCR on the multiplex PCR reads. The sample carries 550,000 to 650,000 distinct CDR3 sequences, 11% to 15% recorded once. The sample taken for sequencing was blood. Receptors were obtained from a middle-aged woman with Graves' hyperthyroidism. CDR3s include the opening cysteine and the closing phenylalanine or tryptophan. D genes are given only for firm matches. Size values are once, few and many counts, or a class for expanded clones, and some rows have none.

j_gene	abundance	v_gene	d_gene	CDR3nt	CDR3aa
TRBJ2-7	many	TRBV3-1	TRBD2	TGTGCCAGCAGCCAACCCCAGACTAGCCTATACTACGAGCAGTACTTC	CASSQPQTSLYYEQYF
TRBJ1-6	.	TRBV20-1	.	TGCAGTGCTAGAGACGTGAGGGAAAGCTCCTATAATTCACCCCTCCACTTT	CSARDVRESSYNSPLHF
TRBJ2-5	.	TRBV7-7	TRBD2	TGTGCTAGCAGCTTAGGTGGGACTAAGCAAGAGACCCAGTACTTC	CASSLGGTKQETQYF
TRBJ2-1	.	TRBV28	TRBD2	TGTGCCAGCGCCGAACCGGGACTAGAAATGCAGTTCTTC	CASAEPGLEMQFF
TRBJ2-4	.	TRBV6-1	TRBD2	TGTGACATAATAGGGACTAGCGGGACAGCCATTCAGTACTTC	CDIIGTSGTAIQYF
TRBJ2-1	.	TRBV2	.	TGTGCCAGCAGTGAAGTTGGAAGGGGGAGTAATGAGCAGTTCTTC	CASSEVGRGSNEQFF
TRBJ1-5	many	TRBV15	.	TGTGCCACCAGCAGAGATCGGTCAGGGTTTAGCAATCAGCCCCAGCATTTT	CATSRDRSGFSNQPQHF
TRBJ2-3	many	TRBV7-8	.	TGTGCCAGCAGTTTCGGGGTGGCAGATACGCAGTATTTT	CASSFGVADTQYF
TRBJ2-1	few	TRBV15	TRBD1	TGTGCCACCAGCACAGGGGGCGCGTCCTACAATGAGCAGTTCTTC	CATSTGGASYNEQFF
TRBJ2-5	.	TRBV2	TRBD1	TGTGCCAGCAGTGGCCTCCGGGACAGGTACCAAGAGACCCAGTACTTC	CASSGLRDRYQETQYF
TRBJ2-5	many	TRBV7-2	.	TGTGCCAGCAGCTTCCAAATCTGGATCGTGGGAGGCCAAGAGACCCAGTACTTC	CASSFQIWIVGGQETQYF
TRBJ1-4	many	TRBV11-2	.	TGTGCCAGCAGCCCCGGGGAGTCAACTAATGAAAAACTGTTTTTT	CASSPGESTNEKLFF
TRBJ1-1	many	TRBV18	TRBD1	TGTGCCAGCTCACAGACCGGGACAGGAGAGAACACTGAAGCTTTCTTT	CASSQTGTGENTEAFF
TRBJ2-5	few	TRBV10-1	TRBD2	TGCGCCAGCAGTGAGTCGCGTGGGACTAGGTACCAAGAGACCCAGTACTTC	CASSESRGTRYQETQYF
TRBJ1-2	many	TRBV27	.	TGTGCCAGCAGTTCCCTACAGGGTACTAACTATGGCTACACCTTC	CASSSLQGTNYGYTF
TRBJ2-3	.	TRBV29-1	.	TGCAGCGTTCCGTTGACAGGACCCTACACAGATACGCAGTATTTT	CSVPLTGPYTDTQYF
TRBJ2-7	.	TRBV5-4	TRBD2	TGTGCCAGCAGCTCGAGGACTAGCGGCTTCGGCTACGAGCAGTACTTC	CASSSRTSGFGYEQYF
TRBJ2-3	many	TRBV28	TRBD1	TGTGCCAGCAGTCCCACAGGGACAGGGGGACCCATTAGCACAGATACGCAGTATTTT	CASSPTGTGGPISTDTQYF
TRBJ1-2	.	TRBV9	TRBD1	TGTGCCAGCAGCGAGACCGGGACAGGGGATGGCTACACCTTC	CASSETGTGDGYTF
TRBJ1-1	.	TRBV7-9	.	TGTGCCAGCAGCCCTTACCCGGGACTCCTGAACACTGAAGCTTTCTTT	CASSPYPGLLNTEAFF
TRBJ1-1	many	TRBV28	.	TGTGCCAGCAGTTTAACCCGGGACACCTCTTCTGAAGCTTTCTTT	CASSLTRDTSSEAFF
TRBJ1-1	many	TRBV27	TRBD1	TGTGCCAGCAGTATAAGGACAGGGGTTAGGAACACTGAAGCTTTCTTT	CASSIRTGVRNTEAFF
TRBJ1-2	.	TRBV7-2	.	TGTGCCAGCAGCCTTTCCGGGACCGCGGTCACCTTC	CASSLSGTAVTF
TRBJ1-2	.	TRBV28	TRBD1	TGTGCCAGCAGGGAGACAGGGGCCGGGGATGGCTACACCTTC	CASRETGAGDGYTF
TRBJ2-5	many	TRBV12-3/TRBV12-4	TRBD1	TGTGCCAGCAGTCCCGGGACAGCAAAAGAGACCCAGTACTTC	CASSPGTAKETQYF
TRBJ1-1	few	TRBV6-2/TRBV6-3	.	TGTGCCAGCAGTCACTTCCCGGGACTCCCTTATCCCGCTTTCTTT	CASSHFPGLPYPAFF
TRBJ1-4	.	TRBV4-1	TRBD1	TGCGCCAGCAGCCAAGAGACAGGGGCGGTGAATAATGAAAAACTGTTTTTT	CASSQETGAVNNEKLFF
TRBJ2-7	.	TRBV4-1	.	TGCGCCAGCAGCCGAGTAACAGCCTACGAGCAGTACTTC	CASSRVTAYEQYF